One sample yielded the 24 T cell receptor beta chains listed below, sequenced in a study of cytomegalovirus exposure and HLA in healthy donors. The assay was immunoSEQ multiplex PCR, and TCRdb's table has in-frame clones only and misses some. The table has tens of thousands of clones, 96% seen once. Sequenced material: PBMCs. The receptors shown here come from a man between 18 and 29 years old in good health and CMV-seropositive.

The CDR3: CASSQSGSLSYEQYF. CDR3 coding DNA: TGTGCCAGCTCACAGAGCGGGAGCCTCTCCTACGAGCAGTACTTC. This chain joins TRBV18 and TRBJ2-7; the match to TRBD2 covers 8 bases. The J segment lost 0 bases and the V segment lost 4 bases, leaving 5 bases of the junction unmatched. Per germline, CDR1 KGHSH and CDR2 LQKENI. The CDR3 totals 15 residues.

The gene calls are TRBV7-2 and TRBJ1-3, with a weak D call TRBD1 (6 bases). The CDR3 is 14 residues long. Trimming pared 6 bases from V and 0 bases from J, leaving 9 bases between. Germline V lookup: CDR1 SGHTA, CDR2 FQGNSA. In nucleotides, the CDR3 is TGTGCCAGCAGGCGGGGGGCCTCTGGAAACACCATATATTTT. It is translated as CASRRGASGNTIYF.

This clone was counted once. The gene calls are TRBV2 and TRBJ1-5, with 9 bases fitting TRBD1. With V trimmed by 5 bases and J by 9 bases, 14 bases remained unmatched. This CDR3 has 16 residues. The germline V gene encodes CDR1 SNHLY and CDR2 FYNNEI. The DNA for the CDR3 is TGTGCCAGCAGTACGGCGGGACAGGGCGGCGTGGGGCCCCAGCATTTT. It is translated as CASSTAGQGGVGPQHF. Full variable domain (outside the CDR3, taken from reference TRBV2 and TRBJ1-5): EPEVTQTPSHQVTQMGQEVILRCVPISNHLYFYWYRQILGQKVEFLVSFYNNEISEKSEIFDDQFSVERPDGSNFTLKIRSTKLEDSAMYFCASSTAGQGGVGPQHFGDGTRLSIL.

The chain carries TRBV6-5 and TRBJ1-3; TRBD1 matches 7 bases. Trimming cost V 0 bases and J 0 bases; bases outside gene matches: 2. Germline assignment: CDR1 MNHEY and CDR2 SVGAGI. This CDR3 has 16 residues. The DNA of the CDR3 is TGTGCCAGCAGTTACTCGACAGGGAGCTCTGGAAACACCATATATTTT. This gives the protein CASSYSTGSSGNTIYF.

The genes are TRBV11-1 and TRBJ2-7; 10 positions match TRBD2. The CDR3 is 16 residues long. The J segment lost 2 bases and the V segment lost 4 bases, leaving 8 bases of the junction unmatched. Germline V gene data show CDR1 as SGHAT and CDR2 as FQDESV (reference sequence). In nucleotides, the CDR3 is TGTGCCAGCAGCTCATATGGACTAGCGGCCGCCTACGAGCAGTACTTC. Translation: CASSSYGLAAAYEQYF.

Written as DNA, the CDR3 is TGTGCCAGTAGCCGGGAGCTCGACAGAGATACGCAGTATTTT. This codes for CASSRELDRDTQYF. The chain combines TRBV19 with TRBJ2-3; TRBD2 might be the D (6 bases). Per the germline V gene, CDR1 is LNHDA and CDR2 is SQIVND (reference sequence). The CDR3 runs 14 residues. Trimming removed 6 bases at V and 5 bases at J, with 15 bases between.

The chain is built from TRBV11-2 and TRBJ2-1; perhaps TRBD2 as D (5 bases). The CDR3 covers 13 residues. The V gene's germline CDR1 is SGHAT and CDR2 FQNNGV. Trimming took 5 bases from V and 6 from J, leaving 11 bases between them. The CDR3 reads CASSLNRGNEQFF. CDR3 in DNA: TGTGCCAGCAGCCTTAATCGGGGCAATGAGCAGTTCTTC.

The chain is built from TRBV29-1 and TRBJ2-2; weak D call: TRBD2 (6 bases). The V gene lost 2 bases and the J gene lost 4 bases, with 14 bases spanning the gap. The CDR3 is 15 residues long. In germline, CDR1 is SQVTM, CDR2 ANQGSEA. The CDR3 nucleotides are TGCAGCGTTGAACTCGGGCACGGGAGCACCGGGGAGCTGTTTTTT. It translates to CSVELGHGSTGELFF.

The V gene is TRBV28, the J gene TRBJ2-7, with 8 bases identical to TRBD1. Unmatched junction bases numbered 4, after V lost 2 bases and J lost 7 bases. The CDR3 has 13 residues. Germline lookup yields CDR1 MDHEN and CDR2 SYDVKM. The CDR3 loop reads CASSLGQGREQYF. As DNA, the CDR3 is TGTGCCAGCAGTTTAGGACAGGGCCGGGAGCAGTACTTC. The whole variable domain, remainder taken from reference TRBV28 and TRBJ2-7, is DVKVTQSSRYLVKRTGEKVFLECVQDMDHENMFWYRQDPGLGLRLIYFSYDVKMKEKGDIPEGYSVSREKKERFSLILESASTNQTSMYLCASSLGQGREQYFGPGTRLTVT.

The chain combines TRBV19 with TRBJ2-1; a weak D match, TRBD2 (6 bases). This CDR3 spans 16 amino acids. Looked up from germline, CDR1 is LNHDA and CDR2 is SQIVND (reference sequence). Between the trimmed V and J ends, which lost 3 bases and 0 bases, there was a span of 12 bases. The CDR3 DNA reads TGTGCCAGTAGTATCGCTAGCGTGAGCTCCTACAATGAGCAGTTCTTC. Translation: CASSIASVSSYNEQFF. Looking up the rest from reference TRBV19 and TRBJ2-1 gives the full variable domain: DGGITQSPKYLFRKEGQNVTLSCEQNLNHDAMYWYRQDPGQGLRLIYYSQIVNDFQKGDIAEGYSVSREKKESFPLTVTSAQKNPTAFYLCASSIASVSSYNEQFFGPGTRLTVL.

The chain recombines TRBV18 with TRBJ2-1, with TRBD1 identical over 7 bases. Germline assignment: CDR1 KGHSH and CDR2 LQKENI. V lost 6 bases and J lost 5; bases outside the gene matches: 13. This CDR3 has 16 amino acids. CDR3 loop: CASSSLWGQINNEQFF. CDR3 DNA: TGTGCCAGCTCTTCCCTTTGGGGACAGATAAACAATGAGCAGTTCTTC. Together with reference TRBV18 and TRBJ2-1, the CDR3 gives the full variable domain: NAGVMQNPRHLVRRRGQEARLRCSPMKGHSHVYWYRQLPEEGLKFMVYLQKENIIDESGMPKERFSAEFPKEGPSILRIQQVVRGDSAAYFCASSSLWGQINNEQFFGPGTRLTVL.

The chain is built from TRBV5-1 and TRBJ1-4; TRBD1 aligns across 7 bases. CDR3 length equals 14 residues. Germline values: CDR1 SGHRS, CDR2 YFSETQ. V dropped 3 bases and J dropped 3; count of bases not matched to a gene: 2. CDR3 coding DNA: TGCGCCAGCAGCTGGGACAGCCCTAATGAAAAACTGTTTTTT. Residues: CASSWDSPNEKLFF.

A note on this clone: At one end the junction does not follow the germline gene, possibly because of a read error. This chain uses TRBV7-7 with TRBJ2-7; no clear D. Germline-derived CDR1 and CDR2 are SSHAT and FNYEAQ (reference sequence). This CDR3 spans 13 amino acids. CDR3 in amino acids: CASSLSISYEQYF. The CDR3 DNA reads TGTGCTAGCAGCTTATCCATCTCCTACGAGCAGTACTTC.

The chain uses TRBV27 and TRBJ2-3, with D perhaps TRBD2 (5 bases). V was trimmed by 8 bases and J by 0 bases, leaving 18 bases between them. Germline CDR1 and CDR2: MNHEY and SMNVEV (reference sequence). This CDR3 spans 16 amino acids. The DNA for the CDR3 is TGTGCCAGCCGTATCTGGGCTAGCAGAAGCACAGATACGCAGTATTTT. Encoded protein: CASRIWASRSTDTQYF.

This clone was detected once. Other DNA variants within this sample encode the same CDR3. This chain uses TRBV15 with TRBJ1-1, with D tentatively TRBD1 (6 bases). Trimming took off 5 bases at V and 1 base at J, with 11 bases between the two ends. The CDR3 has 14 amino acids. Germline V lookup: CDR1 LNHNV, CDR2 YYDKDF (reference sequence). The DNA of the CDR3 is TGTGCCACCAGCCGAGTGACAGGGAACACTGAAGCTTTCTTT. This sequence encodes CATSRVTGNTEAFF.

The chain is built from TRBV5-4 and TRBJ2-5; a weak D match, TRBD1 (5 bases). CDR1 is SGHNT, CDR2 YYREEE, per germline (reference sequence). V shed 4 bases and J shed 2 bases, with 9 bases lying between them. This CDR3 has 13 amino acids. In DNA form, the CDR3 reads TGTGCCAGCAGCCGAGACAGTCAAGAGACCCAGTACTTC. This gives the protein CASSRDSQETQYF.

This rearrangement joins TRBV6-5 to TRBJ2-2, with no clear D. This CDR3 region has 14 residues. The germline V gene has CDR1 MNHEY and CDR2 SVGAGI. Trimming removed 4 bases at V and 5 bases at J, with 11 bases between. In DNA, the CDR3 is TGTGCCAGCAGTTTCAATTCCCAAACCGGGGAGCTGTTTTTT. Its protein is CASSFNSQTGELFF.

The V and J genes are TRBV10-3 and TRBJ2-3; 8 bases agree with TRBD2. Germline CDR1 and CDR2: ENHRY and SYGVKD. This CDR3 has 18 residues. V dropped 5 bases and J dropped 3; count of bases not matched to a gene: 16. The CDR3 DNA reads TGTGCCATCAGTTACCCTCGTCTGGGTAGCGGGACGACAGATACGCAGTATTTT. As protein: CAISYPRLGSGTTDTQYF.

The genes are TRBV5-1 and TRBJ1-1; possible D gene TRBD1, 5 bases. From germline, CDR1 is SGHRS and CDR2 YFSETQ. V lost 9 bases to trimming and J lost 1 base, with 13 bases between them. The CDR3 length is 13 residues. CDR3 bases: TGCGCCACCGGAGCAGGGCCGAACACTGAAGCTTTCTTT. Amino acid sequence: CATGAGPNTEAFF. Together with reference TRBV5-1 and TRBJ1-1, the CDR3 gives the full variable domain: KAGVTQTPRYLIKTRGQQVTLSCSPISGHRSVSWYQQTPGQGLQFLFEYFSETQRNKGNFPGRFSGRQFSNSRSEMNVSTLELGDSALYLCATGAGPNTEAFFGQGTRLTVV.

CDR3 region: CASSAFSGRASNEQFF. CDR3 nucleotides: TGTGCCAGCAGCGCCTTTAGCGGGAGGGCCTCCAATGAGCAGTTCTTC. The chain employs TRBV9 and TRBJ2-1; TRBD2 aligns across 11 bases. The junction had 8 bases not matched to a gene; V was cut back by 3 bases and J by 6 bases. Germline V gene lookup returns CDR1 SGDLS and CDR2 YYNGEE. CDR3 length: 16 residues.

This clone was counted a few times. The rearrangement links TRBV6-4 to TRBJ1-1, with TRBD1 matching over 10 bases. The CDR3 covers 14 residues. Per the germline V gene, CDR1 is MRHNA and CDR2 is SNTAGT. Trimming removed 3 bases from V and 6 bases from J; junction bases left unmatched: 4. This CDR3 is CASSERTGGAEAFF. The CDR3 DNA reads as TGTGCCAGCAGTGAGCGGACAGGGGGGGCTGAAGCTTTCTTT.

The chain employs TRBV27 and TRBJ2-5; D may be TRBD2 (5 bases). Trimming left V 8 bases short and J 3 bases short, with 13 bases between. The CDR3 has 13 residues. Germline V CDR1 and CDR2: MNHEY, SMNVEV (reference sequence). Here the CDR3 reads CASGLGREETQYF. The CDR3 DNA reads as TGTGCCAGCGGACTCGGACGGGAAGAGACCCAGTACTTC.

This clone appeared once. This chain uses TRBV10-3 with TRBJ2-1; TRBD2 aligns across 10 bases. With V trimmed by 2 bases and J by 4 bases, 11 bases remained unmatched. This CDR3 region has 18 residues. In germline, CDR1 is ENHRY, CDR2 SYGVKD. CDR3 region: CAISERGTGTSVYNEQFF. The CDR3 coding sequence is TGTGCCATCAGTGAGCGCGGCACCGGGACTAGCGTGTACAATGAGCAGTTCTTC.

The rearrangement uses TRBV28 and TRBJ2-7; TRBD2 aligns across 7 bases. Germline values: CDR1 MDHEN, CDR2 SYDVKM. J gave up 4 bases and V 10 bases, and 10 bases lay outside the gene matches. The length of the CDR3 is 13 residues. CDR3 amino acids: CATLAAGVYEQYF. The CDR3 coding sequence is TGTGCCACCCTAGCGGCGGGGGTTTACGAGCAGTACTTC.